This T cell receptor beta chain was obtained from a study of spatial heterogeneity in lung cancer. Each CDR3 protein gets one entry after TCRdb re-called the 5' RACE reads with MiXCR. The sample shows roughly 70,000 distinct CDR3 sequences, about an eighth of them seen only once. Germline V CDR1 and CDR2: PRHDT, FYEKMQ (reference sequence). The CDR3 has 14 residues. The V end was cut by 3 bases, the J end by 1 base, with 9 bases between. Time point described: sample taken at primary tumor resection. Whole RNA obtained from tumor, nontumor lung or frozen PBMC underwent sequencing without sorting. This clonotype was observed many times.

The specimen was PBMCs, collected at surgery. The chain recombines TRBV13 with TRBJ1-1; D unresolved. The sequence derives from a male donor with early-stage non-small cell lung cancer. The CDR3 is CASSFVEANTEAFF. The CDR3 DNA reads as TGTGCCAGCAGCTTTGTTGAGGCGAACACTGAAGCTTTCTTT.